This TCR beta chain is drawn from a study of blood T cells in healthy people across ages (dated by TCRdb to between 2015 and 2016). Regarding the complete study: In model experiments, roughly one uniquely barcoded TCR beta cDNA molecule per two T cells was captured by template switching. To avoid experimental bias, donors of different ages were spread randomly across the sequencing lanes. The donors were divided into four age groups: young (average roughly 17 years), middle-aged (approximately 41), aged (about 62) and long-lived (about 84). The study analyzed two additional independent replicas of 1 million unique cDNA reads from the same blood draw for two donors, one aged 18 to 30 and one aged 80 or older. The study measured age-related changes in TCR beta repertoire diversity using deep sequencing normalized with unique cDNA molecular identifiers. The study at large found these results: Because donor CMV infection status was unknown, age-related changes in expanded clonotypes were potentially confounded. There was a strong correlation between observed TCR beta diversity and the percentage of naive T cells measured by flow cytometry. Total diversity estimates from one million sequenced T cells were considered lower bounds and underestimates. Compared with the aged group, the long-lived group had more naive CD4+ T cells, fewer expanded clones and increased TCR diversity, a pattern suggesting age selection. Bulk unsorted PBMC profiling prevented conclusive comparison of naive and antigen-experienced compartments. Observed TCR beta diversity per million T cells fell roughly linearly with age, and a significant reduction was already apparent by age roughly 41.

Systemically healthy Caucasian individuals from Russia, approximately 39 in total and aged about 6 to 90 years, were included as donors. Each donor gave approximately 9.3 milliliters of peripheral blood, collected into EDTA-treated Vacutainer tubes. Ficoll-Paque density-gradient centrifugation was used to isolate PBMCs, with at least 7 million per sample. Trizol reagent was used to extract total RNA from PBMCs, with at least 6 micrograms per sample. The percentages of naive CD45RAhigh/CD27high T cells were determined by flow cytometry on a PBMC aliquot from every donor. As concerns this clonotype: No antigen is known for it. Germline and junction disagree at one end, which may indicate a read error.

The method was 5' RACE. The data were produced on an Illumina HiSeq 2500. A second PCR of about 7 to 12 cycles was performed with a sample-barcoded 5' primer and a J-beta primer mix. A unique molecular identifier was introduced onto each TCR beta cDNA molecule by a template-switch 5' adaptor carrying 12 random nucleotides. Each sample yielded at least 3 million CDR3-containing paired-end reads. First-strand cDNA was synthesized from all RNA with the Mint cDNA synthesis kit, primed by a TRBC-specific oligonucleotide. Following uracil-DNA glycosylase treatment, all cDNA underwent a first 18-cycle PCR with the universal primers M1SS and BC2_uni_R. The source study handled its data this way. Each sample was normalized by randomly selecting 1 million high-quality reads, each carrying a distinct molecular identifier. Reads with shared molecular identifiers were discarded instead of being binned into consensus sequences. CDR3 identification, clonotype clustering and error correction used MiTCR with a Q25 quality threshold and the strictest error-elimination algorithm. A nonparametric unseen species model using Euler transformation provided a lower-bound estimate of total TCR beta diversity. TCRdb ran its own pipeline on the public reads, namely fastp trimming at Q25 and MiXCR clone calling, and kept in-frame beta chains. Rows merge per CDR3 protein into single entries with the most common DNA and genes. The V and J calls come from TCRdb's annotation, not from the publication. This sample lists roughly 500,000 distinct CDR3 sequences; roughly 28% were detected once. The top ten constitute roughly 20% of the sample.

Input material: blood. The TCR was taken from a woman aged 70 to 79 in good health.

CDR3 sequence: CSASDGGEETQYF. The DNA is as follows: TGCAGTGCTAGTGACGGGGGGGAAGAGACCCAGTACTTT. The rearrangement combines TRBV20-1 with TRBJ2-5, and TRBD2 matches 8 of the central bases. CDR1 and CDR2 were assigned from the germline V gene (reference sequence) as DFQATT and SNEGSKA. The CDR3 measures 13 amino acids from cysteine to phenylalanine. Only CDR3 DNA is held: 39 bases, read in frame from base 1.